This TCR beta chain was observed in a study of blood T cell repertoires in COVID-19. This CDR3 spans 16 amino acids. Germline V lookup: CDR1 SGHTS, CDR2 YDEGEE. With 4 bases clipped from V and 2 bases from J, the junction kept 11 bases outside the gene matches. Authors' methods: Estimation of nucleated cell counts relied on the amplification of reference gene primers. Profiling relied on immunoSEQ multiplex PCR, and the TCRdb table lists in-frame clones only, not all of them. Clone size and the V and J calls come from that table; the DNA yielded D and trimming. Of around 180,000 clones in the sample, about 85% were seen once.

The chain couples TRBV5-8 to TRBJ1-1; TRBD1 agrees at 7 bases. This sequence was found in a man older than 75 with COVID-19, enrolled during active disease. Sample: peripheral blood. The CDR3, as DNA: TGTGCCAGCAGCCATAACTATGGACAGGCAAACACTGAAGCTTTCTTT. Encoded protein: CASSHNYGQANTEAFF.